This TCR beta chain was obtained from a study of identical twins. A word on this clonotype: The antigen is not known.

Study-level findings and limits: Modelling approaches yielded underestimates of out-of-frame TCR alpha sharing between monozygotic twins. Excess sharing by twins proved weaker in beta out-of-frame sequences. The authors noted that invariant MAIT and iNKT cells could partly confound zero-insertion analyses.

The CDR3 spans 15 residues. The V gene end was trimmed by 6 bases and the J gene end by 2 bases; junction bases not matched to a gene: 6. Germline V gives CDR1 ENHRY, CDR2 SYGVKD. A universal primer site was incorporated via template switching, and the cDNA contained unique molecular identifiers. TCRdb re-called the 5' RACE reads with MiXCR, one entry per CDR3 protein. Of about 700,000 distinct CDR3 sequences in the sample, around 6% were seen once. The chain recombines TRBV10-3 with TRBJ2-7; 11 bases fit TRBD2. Sequencing used naive T cells sorted from blood. The sequence was obtained from a man aged 18 to 29 in good health. In DNA, the CDR3 is TGTGCCATCAGCGCCGGGACTAGCGGTACCTACGAGCAGTACTTC. Its protein product is CAISAGTSGTYEQYF.